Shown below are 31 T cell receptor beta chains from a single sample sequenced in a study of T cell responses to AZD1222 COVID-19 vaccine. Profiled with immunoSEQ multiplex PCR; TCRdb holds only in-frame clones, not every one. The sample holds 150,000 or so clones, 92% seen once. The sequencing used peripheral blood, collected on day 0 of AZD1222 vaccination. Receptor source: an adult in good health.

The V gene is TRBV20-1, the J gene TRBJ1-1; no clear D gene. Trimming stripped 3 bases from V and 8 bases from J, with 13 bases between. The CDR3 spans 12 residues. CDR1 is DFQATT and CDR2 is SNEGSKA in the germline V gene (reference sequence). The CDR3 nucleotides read TGCAGTGCTAGTACCGCTGGGCAGGAAGCTTTCTTT. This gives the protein CSASTAGQEAFF.

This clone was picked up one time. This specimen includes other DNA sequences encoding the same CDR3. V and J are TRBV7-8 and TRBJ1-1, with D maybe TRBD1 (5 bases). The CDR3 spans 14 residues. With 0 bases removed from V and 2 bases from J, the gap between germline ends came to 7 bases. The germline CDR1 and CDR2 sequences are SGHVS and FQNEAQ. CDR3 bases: TGTGCCAGCAGCTTAGCGGGGGTAAACACTGAAGCTTTCTTT. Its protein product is CASSLAGVNTEAFF.

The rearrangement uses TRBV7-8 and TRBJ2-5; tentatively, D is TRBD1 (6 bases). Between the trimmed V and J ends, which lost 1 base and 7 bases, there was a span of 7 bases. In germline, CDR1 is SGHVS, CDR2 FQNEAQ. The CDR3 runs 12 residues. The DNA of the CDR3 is TGTGCCAGCAGCTTAGTAGGGGGGACCCAGTACTTC. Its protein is CASSLVGGTQYF. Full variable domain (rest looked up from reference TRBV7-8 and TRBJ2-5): GAGVSQSPRYKVAKRGQDVALRCDPISGHVSLFWYQQALGQGPEFLTYFQNEAQLDKSGLPSDRFFAERPEGSVSTLKIQRTQQEDSAVYLCASSLVGGTQYFGPGTRLLVL.

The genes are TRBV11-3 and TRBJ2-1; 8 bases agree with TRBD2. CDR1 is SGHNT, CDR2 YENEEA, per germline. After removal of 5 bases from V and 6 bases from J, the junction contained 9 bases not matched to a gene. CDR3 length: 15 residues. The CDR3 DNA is TGTGCCAGCAGCGTTAGCGGGAACCCCGGCAATGAGCAGTTCTTC. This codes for CASSVSGNPGNEQFF. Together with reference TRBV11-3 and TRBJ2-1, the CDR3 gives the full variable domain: EAGVVQSPRYKIIEKKQPVAFWCNPISGHNTLYWYLQNLGQGPELLIRYENEEAVDDSQLPKDRFSAERLKGVDSTLKIQPAELGDSAVYLCASSVSGNPGNEQFFGPGTRLTVL.

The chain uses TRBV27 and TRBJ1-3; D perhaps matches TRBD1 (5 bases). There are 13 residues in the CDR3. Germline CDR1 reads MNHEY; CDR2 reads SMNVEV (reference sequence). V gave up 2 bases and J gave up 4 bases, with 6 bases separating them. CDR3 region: CASSLAGGNTIYF. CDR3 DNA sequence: TGTGCCAGCAGTTTAGCAGGGGGAAACACCATATATTTT.

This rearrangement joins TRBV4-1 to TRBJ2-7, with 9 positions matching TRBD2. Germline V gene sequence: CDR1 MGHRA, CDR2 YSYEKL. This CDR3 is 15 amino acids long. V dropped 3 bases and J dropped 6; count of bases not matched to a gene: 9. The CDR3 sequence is CASSQGSGGFGEQYF. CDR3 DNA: TGCGCCAGCAGCCAGGGGAGCGGGGGGTTCGGCGAGCAGTACTTC.

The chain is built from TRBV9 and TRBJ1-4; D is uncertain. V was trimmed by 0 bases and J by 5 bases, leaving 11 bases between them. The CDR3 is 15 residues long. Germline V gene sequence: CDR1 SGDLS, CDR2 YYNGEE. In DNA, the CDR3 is TGTGCCAGCAGCGTAGGCGGCAGGAGGAATGAAAAACTGTTTTTT. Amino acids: CASSVGGRRNEKLFF.

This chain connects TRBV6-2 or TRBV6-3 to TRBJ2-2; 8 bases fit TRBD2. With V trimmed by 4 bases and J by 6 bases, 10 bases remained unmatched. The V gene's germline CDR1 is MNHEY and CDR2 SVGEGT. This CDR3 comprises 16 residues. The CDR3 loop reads CASSSLGGVVAGELFF. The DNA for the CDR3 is TGTGCCAGCAGTTCCCTCGGGGGGGTAGTGGCCGGGGAGCTGTTTTTT.

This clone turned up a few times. The DNA for the CDR3 is TGTGCCAGCAGTTTCGTCGGGGGAGGCACTGAAGCTTTCTTT. This codes for CASSFVGGGTEAFF. This chain joins TRBV27 and TRBJ1-1; D might be TRBD1 (5 bases). Germline assignment: CDR1 MNHEY and CDR2 SMNVEV (reference sequence). The CDR3 contains 14 residues. V was trimmed by 3 bases and J by 4 bases, leaving 12 bases between them.

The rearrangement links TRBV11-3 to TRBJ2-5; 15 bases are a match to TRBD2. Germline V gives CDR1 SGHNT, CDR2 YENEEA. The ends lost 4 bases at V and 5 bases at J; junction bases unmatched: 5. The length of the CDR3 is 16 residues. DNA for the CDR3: TGTGCCAGCAGCTCCCGGACTAGCGGGGGGGCGGAGACCCAGTACTTC. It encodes CASSSRTSGGAETQYF.

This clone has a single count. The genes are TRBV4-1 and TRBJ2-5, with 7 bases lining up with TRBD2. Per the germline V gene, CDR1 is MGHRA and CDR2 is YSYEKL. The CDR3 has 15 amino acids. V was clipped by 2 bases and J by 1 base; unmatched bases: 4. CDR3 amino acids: CASSQRGGTQETQYF. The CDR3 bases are TGCGCCAGCAGCCAACGCGGGGGAACCCAAGAGACCCAGTACTTC.

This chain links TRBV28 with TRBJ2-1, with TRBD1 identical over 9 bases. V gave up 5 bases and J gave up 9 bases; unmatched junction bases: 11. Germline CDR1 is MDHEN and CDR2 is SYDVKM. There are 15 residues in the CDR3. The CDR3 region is CASSLEQGARGEQFF. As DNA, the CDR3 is TGTGCCAGCAGTCTCGAACAGGGGGCACGGGGTGAGCAGTTCTTC.

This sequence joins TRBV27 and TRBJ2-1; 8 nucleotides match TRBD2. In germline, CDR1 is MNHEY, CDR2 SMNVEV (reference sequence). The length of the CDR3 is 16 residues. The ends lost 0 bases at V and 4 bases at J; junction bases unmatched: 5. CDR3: CASSLSTSALYNEQFF. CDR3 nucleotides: TGTGCCAGCAGTTTATCGACTAGCGCTCTTTACAATGAGCAGTTCTTC.

CDR3 in amino acids: CASSFFGDTSYEQYF. The DNA for the CDR3 is TGTGCCAGCAGTTTCTTCGGAGACACCTCCTACGAGCAGTACTTC. The rearrangement uses TRBV28 and TRBJ2-7, with D unresolved. CDR1 MDHEN and CDR2 SYDVKM come from the germline V gene. V was pared by 3 bases and J by 0 bases, with 12 bases between. The CDR3 is 15 residues long.

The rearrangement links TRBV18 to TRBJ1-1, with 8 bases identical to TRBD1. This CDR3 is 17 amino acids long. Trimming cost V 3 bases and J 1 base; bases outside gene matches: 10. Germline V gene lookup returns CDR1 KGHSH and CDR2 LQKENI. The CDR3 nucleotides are TGTGCCAGCTCACCGTCGACAGGGGCCAAACCGAACACTGAAGCTTTCTTT. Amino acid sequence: CASSPSTGAKPNTEAFF.

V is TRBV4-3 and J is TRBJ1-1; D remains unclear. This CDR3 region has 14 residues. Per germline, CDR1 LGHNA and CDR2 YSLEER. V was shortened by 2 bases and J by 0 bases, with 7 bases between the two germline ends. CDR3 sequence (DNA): TGCGCCAGCAGCCAACAGGTATTGAACACTGAAGCTTTCTTT. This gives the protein CASSQQVLNTEAFF.

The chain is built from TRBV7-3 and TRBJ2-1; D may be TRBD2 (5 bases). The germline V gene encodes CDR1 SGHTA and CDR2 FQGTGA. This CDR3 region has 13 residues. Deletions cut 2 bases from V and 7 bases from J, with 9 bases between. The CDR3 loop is CASSLGGWNEQFF. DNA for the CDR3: TGTGCCAGCAGCTTAGGAGGCTGGAATGAGCAGTTCTTC.

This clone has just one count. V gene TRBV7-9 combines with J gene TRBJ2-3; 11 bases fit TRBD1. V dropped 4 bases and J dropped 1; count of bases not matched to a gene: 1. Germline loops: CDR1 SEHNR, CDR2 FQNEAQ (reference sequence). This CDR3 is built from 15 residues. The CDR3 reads CASSWGQGGTDTQYF. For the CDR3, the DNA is TGTGCCAGCAGCTGGGGACAGGGGGGCACAGATACGCAGTATTTT. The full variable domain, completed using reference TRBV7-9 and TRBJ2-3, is DTGVSQNPRHKITKRGQNVTFRCDPISEHNRLYWYRQTLGQGPEFLTYFQNEAQLEKSRLLSDRFSAERPKGSFSTLEIQRTEQGDSAMYLCASSWGQGGTDTQYFGPGTRLTVL.

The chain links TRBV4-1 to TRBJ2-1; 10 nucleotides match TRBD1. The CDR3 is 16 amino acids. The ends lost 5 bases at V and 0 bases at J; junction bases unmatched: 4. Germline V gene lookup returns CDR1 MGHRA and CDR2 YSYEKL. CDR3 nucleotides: TGCGCCAGCAGCGGCGGACAGGGGGGCTCCTACAATGAGCAGTTCTTC. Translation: CASSGGQGGSYNEQFF.

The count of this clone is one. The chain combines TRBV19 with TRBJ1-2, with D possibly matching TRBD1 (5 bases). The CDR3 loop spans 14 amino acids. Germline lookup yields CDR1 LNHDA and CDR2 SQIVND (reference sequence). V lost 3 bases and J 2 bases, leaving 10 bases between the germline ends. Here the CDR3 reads CASSIQGSNYGYTF. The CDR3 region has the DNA TGTGCCAGTAGTATTCAGGGCTCAAACTATGGCTACACCTTC.

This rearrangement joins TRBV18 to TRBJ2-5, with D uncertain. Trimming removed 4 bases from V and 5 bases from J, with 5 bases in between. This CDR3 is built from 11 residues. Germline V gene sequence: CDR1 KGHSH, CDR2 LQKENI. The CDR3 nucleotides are TGTGCCAGCTCACGGTGGGAGACCCAGTACTTC. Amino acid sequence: CASSRWETQYF.

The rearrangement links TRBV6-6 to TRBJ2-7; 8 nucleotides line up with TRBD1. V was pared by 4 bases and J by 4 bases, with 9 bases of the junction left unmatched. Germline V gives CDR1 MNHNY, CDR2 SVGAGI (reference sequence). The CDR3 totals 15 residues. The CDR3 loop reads CASSSPDRAEYEQYF. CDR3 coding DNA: TGTGCCAGCAGTTCCCCGGACAGGGCTGAATACGAGCAGTACTTC.

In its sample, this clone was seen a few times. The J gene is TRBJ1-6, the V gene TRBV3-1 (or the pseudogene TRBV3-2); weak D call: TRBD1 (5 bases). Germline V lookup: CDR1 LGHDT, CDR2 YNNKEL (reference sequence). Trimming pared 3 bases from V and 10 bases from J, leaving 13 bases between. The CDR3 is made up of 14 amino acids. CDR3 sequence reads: CASSQDDSGSPLHF. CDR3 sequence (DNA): TGTGCCAGCAGCCAGGATGACAGCGGATCACCCCTCCACTTT.

The CDR3 coding sequence is TGTGCCAGCAGCTCGGGGGCGAGCTCCTACAATGAGCAGTTCTTC. Translating gives CASSSGASSYNEQFF. The genes are TRBV11-1 and TRBJ2-1; either TRBD1 or TRBD2 may fit D (6 bases each). From germline, CDR1 is SGHAT and CDR2 FQDESV (reference sequence). V shed 4 bases and J shed 0 bases, with 10 bases lying between them. This CDR3 spans 15 amino acids.

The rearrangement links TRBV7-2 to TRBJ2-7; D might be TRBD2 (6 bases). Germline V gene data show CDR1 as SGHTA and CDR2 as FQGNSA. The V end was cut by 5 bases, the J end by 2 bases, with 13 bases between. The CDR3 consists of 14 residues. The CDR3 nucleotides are TGTGCCAGCAGCAGGGGAGGCCGCACCTACGAGCAGTACTTC. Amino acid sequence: CASSRGGRTYEQYF.

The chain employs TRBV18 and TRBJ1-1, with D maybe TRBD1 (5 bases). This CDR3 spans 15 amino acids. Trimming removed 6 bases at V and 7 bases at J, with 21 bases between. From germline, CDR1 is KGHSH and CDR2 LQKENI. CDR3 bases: TGTGCCAGCTCCCCTCGGGGTGGAAGGGACCTTGAAGCTTTCTTT. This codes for CASSPRGGRDLEAFF. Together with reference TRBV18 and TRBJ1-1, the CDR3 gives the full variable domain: NAGVMQNPRHLVRRRGQEARLRCSPMKGHSHVYWYRQLPEEGLKFMVYLQKENIIDESGMPKERFSAEFPKEGPSILRIQQVVRGDSAAYFCASSPRGGRDLEAFFGQGTRLTVV.

CDR3 nucleotide sequence: TGTGCCAGCAGCTTACCGGGACAGGGGGGAGATGGCTACACCTTC. It is translated as CASSLPGQGGDGYTF. The gene calls are TRBV5-4 and TRBJ1-2; 11 nucleotides agree with TRBD1. The trim removed 2 bases at V and 6 bases at J, leaving 6 bases unmatched. The CDR3 contains 15 residues. Looked up from germline, CDR1 is SGHNT and CDR2 is YYREEE (reference sequence).

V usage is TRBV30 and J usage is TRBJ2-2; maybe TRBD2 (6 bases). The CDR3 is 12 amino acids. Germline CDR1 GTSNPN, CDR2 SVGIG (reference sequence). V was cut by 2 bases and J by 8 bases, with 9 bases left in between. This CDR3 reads CAWSLAGGELFF. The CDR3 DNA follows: TGTGCCTGGAGTTTGGCGGGGGGGGAGCTGTTTTTT. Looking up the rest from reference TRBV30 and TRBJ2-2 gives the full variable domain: SQTIHQWPATLVQPVGSPLSLECTVEGTSNPNLYWYRQAAGRGLQLLFYSVGIGQISSEVPQNLSASRPQDRQFILSSKKLLLSDSGFYLCAWSLAGGELFFGEGSRLTVL.

CDR3 nucleotide sequence: TGCGCCAGCAGTAAGGGTTGGAACACTGAAGCTTTCTTT. Amino acid sequence: CASSKGWNTEAFF. The rearrangement uses TRBV23-1 and TRBJ1-1; D is ambiguous. TRBV23-1 is reported as an ORF; its role is uncertain. V was shortened by 5 bases and J by 1 base, with 8 bases between the two germline ends. There are 13 residues in the CDR3.

DNA of the CDR3: TGTGCCAGCAGCTTAGGAGGGACAGGATTGCGATCTGAAGCTTTCTTT. Its protein is CASSLGGTGLRSEAFF. V is TRBV11-1 and J is TRBJ1-1; 8 bases align to TRBD1. This CDR3 comprises 16 residues. Per the germline V gene, CDR1 is SGHAT and CDR2 is FQDESV (reference sequence). V trimming: 1 base; J trimming: 6 bases; junction bases outside the gene matches: 10.

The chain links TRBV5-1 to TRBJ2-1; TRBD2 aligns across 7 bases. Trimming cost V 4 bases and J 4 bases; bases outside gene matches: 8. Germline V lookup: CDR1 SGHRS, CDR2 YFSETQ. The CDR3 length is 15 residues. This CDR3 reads CASSPGTTVYNEQFF. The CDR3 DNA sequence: TGCGCCAGCAGCCCGGGGACTACAGTATACAATGAGCAGTTCTTC.